One and the same sample provided the 23 T cell receptor beta chains below, sequenced in a study of T cell changes during pregnancy in multiple sclerosis. Some clones are missing from TCRdb's copy, which holds only in-frame ones; the method was immunoSEQ multiplex PCR. The sample lists under 55,000 clones; roughly 95% were seen once. The sample was CD4+ T cells from peripheral blood mononuclear cells, taken in the third trimester of pregnancy. These receptors came from a female donor with multiple sclerosis, enrolled in a pregnancy study.

This chain links TRBV19 with TRBJ1-2; D ambiguous. Trimming stripped 3 bases from V and 6 bases from J, with 8 bases between. In germline, CDR1 is LNHDA, CDR2 SQIVND (reference sequence). The CDR3 is 12 amino acids. The CDR3 bases are TGTGCCAGTAGTATGCGGGTTCATGGCTACACCTTC. Amino acids: CASSMRVHGYTF.

The chain joins TRBV5-1 to TRBJ1-2, with a tentative D call TRBD1 (6 bases). Trimming removed 4 bases from V and 4 bases from J, with 11 bases in between. The germline V gene encodes CDR1 SGHRS and CDR2 YFSETQ. The CDR3 is made up of 13 amino acids. Here the CDR3 DNA reads TGCGCCAGCAGCAGGACAGTTTCCTATGGCTACACCTTC. This codes for CASSRTVSYGYTF.

The genes are TRBV7-3 and TRBJ1-1; D unresolved. Germline loops: CDR1 SGHTA, CDR2 FQGTGA. The CDR3 is made up of 14 amino acids. V lost 0 bases, J lost 5 bases, and 10 bases lay in between. The CDR3 here is CASSLTGLRTEAFF. In DNA form, the CDR3 reads TGTGCCAGCAGCTTAACCGGGTTAAGGACTGAAGCTTTCTTT. The full variable domain, its missing parts supplied by reference TRBV7-3 and TRBJ1-1, is GAGVSQTPSNKVTEKGKYVELRCDPISGHTALYWYRQSLGQGPEFLIYFQGTGAADDSGLPNDRFFAVRPEGSVSTLKIQRTERGDSAVYLCASSLTGLRTEAFFGQGTRLTVV.

V gene TRBV11-2 combines with J gene TRBJ2-1; TRBD1 is a possible D gene (6 bases). With 7 bases removed from V and 7 bases from J, the gap between germline ends came to 20 bases. CDR1 SGHAT and CDR2 FQNNGV come from the germline V gene. This CDR3 spans 15 amino acids. For the CDR3, the DNA is TGTGCCAGCACCACCCAGGGGCTAGGTTGGAATGAGCAGTTCTTC. It translates to CASTTQGLGWNEQFF.

The V call is TRBV19, the J call TRBJ1-1; 8 nucleotides match TRBD1. Per germline, CDR1 LNHDA and CDR2 SQIVND (reference sequence). The ends lost 4 bases at V and 2 bases at J; junction bases unmatched: 12. The CDR3 sequence is 17 residues long. This CDR3 reads CASSRSFTGGFNTEAFF. As DNA, the CDR3 is TGTGCCAGTAGTAGGTCTTTTACAGGGGGATTCAACACTGAAGCTTTCTTT.

The chain is built from TRBV2 and TRBJ2-2; D gene uncertain. Germline V gene lookup returns CDR1 SNHLY and CDR2 FYNNEI. V was pared by 3 bases and J by 5 bases, with 7 bases between. This CDR3 is 13 amino acids long. The CDR3 here is CASSDYMTGELFF. The CDR3 DNA sequence: TGTGCCAGCAGTGATTACATGACCGGGGAGCTGTTTTTT.

CDR3 in DNA: TGTGCCTGGAGCGCGTTTACCTCGGGACAGGACTATGGCTACACCTTC. This sequence encodes CAWSAFTSGQDYGYTF. The chain links TRBV30 to TRBJ1-2, with 8 bases fitting TRBD1. The germline V gene has CDR1 GTSNPN and CDR2 SVGIG (reference sequence). Germline trimming cut 3 bases from V and 3 bases from J; bases unmatched to any gene: 12. The CDR3 runs 16 residues.

In DNA form, the CDR3 reads TGTGCCAGCAGCTCCGGCGGGATCAGCACCGGGGAGCTGTTTTTT. This translates into CASSSGGISTGELFF. This sequence joins TRBV5-4 and TRBJ2-2, with D possibly being TRBD2 (6 bases). V was shortened by 3 bases and J by 4 bases, with 13 bases between the two germline ends. The length of the CDR3 is 15 residues. Germline V CDR1 and CDR2: SGHNT, YYREEE (reference sequence).

CDR3 coding DNA: TGCAGCGTGAGGGGACTAGCTCTGTCCAATGAGCAGTTCTTC. The encoded protein is CSVRGLALSNEQFF. The rearrangement links TRBV29-1 to TRBJ2-1; 9 bases line up with TRBD2. Germline V gene sequence: CDR1 SQVTM, CDR2 ANQGSEA. The CDR3 runs 14 residues. V shed 6 bases, J shed 6 bases, and the junction held 9 bases outside the gene matches.

The chain couples TRBV15 to TRBJ1-2; D is perhaps TRBD1 (5 bases). There are 14 residues in the CDR3. Deletions cut 1 base from V and 8 bases from J, with 14 bases between. The germline V gene has CDR1 LNHNV and CDR2 YYDKDF (reference sequence). The CDR3 loop reads CATSRVEDTGGYTF. CDR3 sequence (DNA): TGTGCCACCAGCAGAGTAGAGGACACCGGAGGCTACACCTTC. Combining the CDR3 with reference TRBV15 and TRBJ1-2 gives the whole variable domain DAMVIQNPRYQVTQFGKPVTLSCSQTLNHNVMYWYQQKSSQAPKLLFHYYDKDFNNEADTPDNFQSRRPNTSFCFLDIRSPGLGDTAMYLCATSRVEDTGGYTFGSGTRLTVV.

The chain employs TRBV30 and TRBJ1-2; TRBD1 agrees at 9 bases. With V trimmed by 2 bases and J by 5 bases, 12 bases remained unmatched. The CDR3 contains 16 residues. CDR1 is GTSNPN, CDR2 SVGIG, per germline (reference sequence). The DNA of the CDR3 is TGTGCCTGGAGTAATACCGGGACAGGGTCTTGGTATGGCTACACCTTC. Protein sequence: CAWSNTGTGSWYGYTF.

The rearrangement links TRBV5-1 to TRBJ1-1, with a possible D match to TRBD1 (5 bases). From germline, CDR1 is SGHRS and CDR2 YFSETQ. Trimming shortened V by 0 bases and J by 0 bases, and 12 bases separated the two germline ends. This CDR3 is built from 16 residues. CDR3 nucleotides: TGCGCCAGCAGCTTGGGTTACAGGCTAATGAACACTGAAGCTTTCTTT. Its protein product is CASSLGYRLMNTEAFF.

V and J are TRBV11-2 and TRBJ2-1, with D perhaps matching TRBD2 (5 bases). V was trimmed by 7 bases and J by 6 bases, leaving 16 bases between them. The CDR3 has 14 residues. The germline gives CDR1 SGHAT, CDR2 FQNNGV. For the CDR3, the DNA is TGTGCCAGCACCTCCCCGGGGTCTCGCAATGAGCAGTTCTTC. Residues: CASTSPGSRNEQFF.

The chain carries TRBV27 and TRBJ1-2; 7 nucleotides match TRBD1. The V and J ends lost 4 bases and 5 bases, in that order; junction bases with no gene match: 10. The CDR3 is 15 amino acids. Germline V CDR1 and CDR2: MNHEY, SMNVEV (reference sequence). CDR3 nucleotide sequence: TGTGCCAGCAGTTCCTCGACAGGGAATCGGTATGGCTACACCTTC. The encoded protein is CASSSSTGNRYGYTF.

The genes are TRBV28 and TRBJ1-6, with D possibly TRBD1 on 6 matching bases. Trimming took off 5 bases at V and 6 bases at J, with 14 bases between the two ends. The germline V gene encodes CDR1 MDHEN and CDR2 SYDVKM. The CDR3 runs to 15 residues. The CDR3 region has the DNA TGTGCCAGCAGTCTAAGAACAGGGCGTAATTCACCCCTCCACTTT. This gives the protein CASSLRTGRNSPLHF.

The rearrangement joins TRBV11-3 to TRBJ2-7; TRBD2 might be the D (6 bases). Trimming left V 1 base short and J 3 bases short, with 10 bases between. This CDR3 contains 14 residues. CDR1 is SGHNT and CDR2 is YENEEA in the germline V gene. CDR3 DNA sequence: TGTGCCAGCAGCTTAGGTGGCGGGGACTACGAGCAGTACTTC. Amino acids: CASSLGGGDYEQYF.

Only one count was recorded for this clone. This chain joins TRBV7-9 and TRBJ2-7; perhaps TRBD2 as D (6 bases). CDR1 and CDR2 (germline): SEHNR, FQNEAQ (reference sequence). The ends were cut back, 5 bases at V and 3 bases at J, with 11 bases in the middle. The CDR3 is 13 residues long. CDR3 protein: CASSKSGGYEQYF. The CDR3 bases are TGTGCCAGCAGCAAATCCGGGGGCTACGAGCAGTACTTC.

V and J are TRBV19 and TRBJ1-1, with unresolved D. V gave up 10 bases and J gave up 4 bases, with 16 bases separating them. In germline, CDR1 is LNHDA, CDR2 SQIVND (reference sequence). The length of the CDR3 is 13 residues. CDR3 loop: CAISIKAGTEAFF. The DNA of the CDR3 is TGTGCCATTTCAATCAAGGCGGGCACTGAAGCTTTCTTT.

The genes are TRBV30 and TRBJ1-5, with no clear D. The length of the CDR3 is 13 residues. Germline V gene sequence: CDR1 GTSNPN, CDR2 SVGIG (reference sequence). The V end was cut by 0 bases, the J end by 7 bases, with 10 bases between. The CDR3 loop is CAWSVRGAQPQHF. As DNA, the CDR3 is TGTGCCTGGAGTGTACGGGGAGCCCAGCCCCAGCATTTT.

This clone has only one observation. V usage is TRBV6-5 and J usage is TRBJ1-2; 9 bases match TRBD1. CDR1 is MNHEY and CDR2 is SVGAGI in the germline V gene. The trim removed 7 bases at V and 4 bases at J, leaving 7 bases unmatched. This CDR3 is built from 14 residues. The CDR3 DNA follows: TGTGCCAGCACCCGACAGGGGGACGCCTATGGCTACACCTTC. Translating it yields CASTRQGDAYGYTF.

The V gene is TRBV2, the J gene TRBJ2-1; 7 nucleotides align to TRBD2. Germline V gene data show CDR1 as SNHLY and CDR2 as FYNNEI. J was trimmed by 2 bases and V by 6 bases; bases with no gene match: 7. The CDR3 extends over 15 amino acids. The CDR3 is CASRREFPTYNEQFF. CDR3 nucleotides: TGTGCCAGCAGGCGGGAGTTTCCTACCTACAATGAGCAGTTCTTC.

This clone was picked up one time. The chain couples TRBV5-1 to TRBJ1-3; tentatively, D is TRBD1 (5 bases). Trimming removed 2 bases at V and 4 bases at J, with 10 bases between. This CDR3 spans 14 amino acids. CDR1 is SGHRS, CDR2 YFSETQ, per germline. CDR3: CASSFWAGGNTIYF. CDR3 DNA: TGCGCCAGCAGCTTTTGGGCAGGGGGAAACACCATATATTTT.

The rearrangement joins TRBV7-2 to TRBJ2-3; D may be TRBD2 (6 bases). The germline gives CDR1 SGHTA, CDR2 FQGNSA. The V gene lost 5 bases and the J gene lost 7 bases, with 16 bases spanning the gap. The CDR3 runs to 14 residues. This CDR3 is CASSPKAGGNTQYF. CDR3 DNA sequence: TGTGCCAGCAGCCCTAAAGCGGGCGGAAATACGCAGTATTTT.